One sample yielded the 11 T cell receptor beta chains listed below, sequenced in a study of cytomegalovirus exposure and HLA in healthy donors. PCR employed 60 Vbeta and 13 Jbeta primers. Sequencing used immunoSEQ multiplex PCR; TCRdb keeps in-frame clones, though not all of them. Here the sample table reports about 160,000 clones. Sample: PBMCs. Receptor source: a man aged 25-40 years in good health and CMV-seronegative.

The chain has TRBV29-1 and TRBJ2-5, with TRBD2 identical over 10 bases. This CDR3 has 13 amino acids. From germline, CDR1 is SQVTM and CDR2 ANQGSEA. The J segment lost 3 bases and the V segment lost 6 bases, leaving 4 bases of the junction unmatched. The CDR3 sequence is CSVGGLAEETQYF. CDR3 nucleotides: TGCAGCGTGGGTGGACTAGCGGAAGAGACCCAGTACTTC.

This chain connects TRBV30 to TRBJ1-5; D is possibly TRBD1 (5 bases). The CDR3 sequence is 12 residues long. CDR1 and CDR2 (germline): GTSNPN, SVGIG (reference sequence). V lost 3 bases to trimming and J lost 9 bases, with 12 bases between them. The DNA for the CDR3 is TGTGCCTGGAGCAGGGCCGCTCGGCCCCAGCATTTT. This codes for CAWSRAARPQHF.

The chain links TRBV10-3 to TRBJ2-2, with D perhaps TRBD1 (5 bases). The CDR3 has 17 residues. Germline values: CDR1 ENHRY, CDR2 SYGVKD. The V gene lost 0 bases and the J gene lost 4 bases, with 15 bases spanning the gap. The CDR3 here is CAISESKSRAGTGELFF. The CDR3 DNA reads as TGTGCCATCAGTGAGTCGAAGTCCAGGGCCGGCACCGGGGAGCTGTTTTTT.

This chain uses TRBV6-5 with TRBJ2-7; 13 bases match TRBD2. The germline CDR1 and CDR2 sequences are MNHEY and SVGAGI. This CDR3 is built from 15 residues. J was trimmed by 4 bases and V by 4 bases; bases with no gene match: 4. DNA of the CDR3: TGTGCCAGCAGTTCGAGACTAGCGGGAGGTTACGAGCAGTACTTC. Translation gives CASSSRLAGGYEQYF.

The rearrangement uses TRBV27 and TRBJ1-1; TRBD1 agrees at 8 bases. CDR3 length: 16 amino acids. After removal of 6 bases from V and 4 bases from J, the junction contained 13 bases not matched to a gene. Germline V gene data show CDR1 as MNHEY and CDR2 as SMNVEV (reference sequence). The CDR3 bases are TGTGCCAGCAGGGCGGGGACAGGCCTTGGGGGCACTGAAGCTTTCTTT. Translated: CASRAGTGLGGTEAFF.

V gene TRBV11-2 combines with J gene TRBJ2-2, with D possibly being TRBD1 (6 bases). The V gene's germline CDR1 is SGHAT and CDR2 FQNNGV. The CDR3 totals 16 residues. Trimming shortened V by 5 bases and J by 7 bases, and 20 bases separated the two germline ends. The CDR3 reads CASSPGWGRRVGELFF. CDR3 DNA: TGTGCCAGCAGCCCCGGATGGGGGCGAAGGGTCGGGGAGCTGTTTTTT.

This sequence joins TRBV7-3 and TRBJ2-6; TRBD2 agrees at 13 bases. The J segment lost 5 bases and the V segment lost 5 bases, leaving 9 bases of the junction unmatched. CDR3 length: 18 residues. The germline gives CDR1 SGHTA, CDR2 FQGTGA. The CDR3 DNA follows: TGTGCCAGCAGCCCACGAGGTGGGACTAGCGGGAGGGCCAACGTCCTGACTTTC. This gives the protein CASSPRGGTSGRANVLTF.

The chain recombines TRBV18 with TRBJ2-7; 9 nucleotides align to TRBD2. Trimming took 2 bases from V and 3 from J; bases not matched to a gene: 5. CDR3 length: 15 amino acids. Germline CDR1 KGHSH, CDR2 LQKENI. The CDR3: CASSPSSGSNYEQYF. CDR3 bases: TGTGCCAGCTCACCAAGTAGCGGGAGTAACTACGAGCAGTACTTC.

V gene TRBV10-1 combines with J gene TRBJ1-1; D gene ambiguous. V dropped 6 bases and J dropped 5 bases, with 13 bases sitting between them. CDR1 is WNHNN and CDR2 is SYGVQD in the germline V gene (reference sequence). There are 13 residues in the CDR3. CDR3 loop: CASSEQTVTEAFF. The CDR3, as DNA: TGCGCCAGCAGCGAACAAACAGTAACTGAAGCTTTCTTT.

The chain joins TRBV2 to TRBJ1-6; 8 bases agree with TRBD1. The germline CDR1 and CDR2 sequences are SNHLY and FYNNEI. V shed 6 bases and J 8 bases; nucleotides not matched to a gene: 9. This CDR3 spans 15 amino acids. Here the CDR3 DNA reads TGTGCCAGCAGGGGCGCTACGGACAGGGATTCACCCCTCCACTTT. Translation gives CASRGATDRDSPLHF.

The chain carries TRBV7-2 and TRBJ2-7, with 9 bases fitting TRBD1. Germline V gene lookup returns CDR1 SGHTA and CDR2 FQGNSA. After removal of 5 bases from V and 4 bases from J, the junction contained 6 bases not matched to a gene. The CDR3 contains 14 residues. CDR3 sequence reads: CASSHPGQGYEQYF. The CDR3 region has the DNA TGTGCCAGCAGCCATCCGGGACAGGGTTACGAGCAGTACTTC.